This TCR beta chain was recorded in a study of shared clonotypes between healthy human individuals. On the study more broadly: Plates per donor: three CD4 naive, three CD4 memory, two CD8 naive, one CD8 memory. Findings and limits, study-wide: Blood was the sole source, and tissue repertoires probably differ. The study found about 5% of naive CD4 clonotypes shared across four donors.

V lost 2 bases and J 4 bases, leaving 12 bases between the germline ends. The germline CDR1 and CDR2 sequences are SGHTA and FQGTGA. The CDR3 runs to 15 residues. This was a deep-level run. Assay: immunoSEQ multiplex PCR; the TCRdb copy retains only in-frame clones and omits some. Of roughly 2,500,000 clones listed, roughly 93% are singletons. A remark on this clone: Its specificity is unknown.

The chain carries TRBV7-3 and TRBJ2-1; TRBD2 is a possible D gene (6 bases). The TCR comes from a man between 18 and 29 years old in good health. Some clones in this sample may be carry-over from other donors' samples. The specimen sequenced was naive CD4+ T cells from PBMCs. Subset of the sample: CD45RA+ positively selected. CDR3 coding DNA: TGTGCCAGCAGCTTACGGCTAGCGAGTTACAATGAGCAGTTCTTC. Translated: CASSLRLASYNEQFF.